This TCR beta chain was identified during a study of identical twins. Whole-study results and caveats: Conclusions relied on cross-sectional statistical analysis, not following the same donors. A lower insertion count was a feature of abundant cord blood beta clonotypes, with no such feature in memory repertoires.

Unique molecular identifiers were present on the cDNA, and a universal primer site came from template switching. TCRdb re-analysed the 5' RACE reads in MiXCR, keeping a single row per CDR3 protein. In the table there are nearly 650,000 distinct CDR3 sequences, roughly 6.6% of which are singletons. This clonotype was recorded at least ten times. The antigen remains unidentified. In germline, CDR1 is SGHRS, CDR2 YFSETQ. V lost 5 bases and J 12 bases, leaving 15 bases between the germline ends. This CDR3 spans 12 amino acids. The same specimen was also included in a second study, on yellow fever vaccine responses in identical twins.

The receptor was derived from a woman aged 18-35 years in good health. Sequencing used PBMCs. V gene TRBV5-1 combines with J gene TRBJ2-1, with D unclear. CDR3 in DNA: TGCGCCAGCAGTCCCGAACCTGGAGCGCAGTTCTTC. Residues: CASSPEPGAQFF. The complete variable domain, with remaining parts taken from reference TRBV5-1 and TRBJ2-1, reads KAGVTQTPRYLIKTRGQQVTLSCSPISGHRSVSWYQQTPGQGLQFLFEYFSETQRNKGNFPGRFSGRQFSNSRSEMNVSTLELGDSALYLCASSPEPGAQFFGPGTRLTVL.